Here is one TCR beta chain with its context. Which antigen it targets is not known. No clone much larger than this one lies a single base away; base qualities are absent. These data originate in a study of Ad26.COV2.S vaccination and SARS-CoV-2 variants (dated by TCRdb to the early 2020s). For the wider study: Donors in the vaccine arm were drawn from COV1001, a phase I-IIa trial of Ad26.COV2.S in healthy adults that was multicentre, randomized, double-blind and placebo-controlled. Ad26.COV2.S was administered intramuscularly at 5 x 10^10 or 1 x 10^11 viral particles, either as a single shot or as two shots given 56 days apart. Sequencing of the TCRbeta repertoire served to evaluate the specificity and breadth of SARS-CoV-2-reactive T cell receptors following Ad26.COV2.S vaccination. The TCR-sequenced set comprised about 30 samples: some 20 Ad26.COV2.S vaccine recipients, 5 placebo recipients and 8 SARS-CoV-2 convalescent individuals. Trial participants were randomized into five groups of five, in which low-dose or high-dose Ad26.COV2.S was given once or twice, or placebo was given on both occasions. Investigators remained blinded to trial group allocation during experiments and outcome assessment.

The immunoSEQ Assay was the method used to sequence TCRbeta CDR3 regions. After extraction, genomic DNA underwent amplification by bias-controlled multiplex PCR, followed by high-throughput sequencing. The authors' pipeline ran thus. Collapsing and filtering of sequences were performed to quantify the absolute abundance of each unique TCRbeta CDR3 region. T cell fraction was estimated by normalizing TCRbeta template counts to usable DNA, with usable DNA measured through amplification of reference genes found in all nucleated cells. Repertoire TCRs were annotated as SARS-CoV-2-specific when V gene, CDR3 amino acid sequence and J gene were exactly matched to a known reactive TCR set. The reference SARS-CoV-2 TCR set was obtained from MIRA and was filtered for enrichment in COVID-19-positive ImmuneCODE repertoires, whereby public or cross-reactive TCRs were removed. Using the MIRA antigens, annotated TCRs were further analysed by specific ORF or by position within an ORF. Breadth was defined as annotated unique rearrangements over total unique productive rearrangements; depth was the summed frequency of those rearrangements. Two-sided Wilcoxon rank-sum tests were applied when comparing TCR breadth between groups. Here the immuneACCESS table is served through TCRdb, limited to in-frame sequences with V and J called. Missing clones are a known gap in these copies; in checked studies unresolved V genes cover under half, and the rest lacks a known reason. The V and J calls and clone size were taken over from that table, and D and trimming were inferred from the DNA. The sample table records a few hundred thousand clones; 90% of these occur just once. The top ten clonotypes cover approximately 5.8% of the sample.

Reading the label with the study, this specimen's treatment or condition is: roughly 18 received Ad26.COV2.S at low or high dose, single or two shots; 5 received placebo; per-sample allocation not given. Repertoires of vaccine and placebo recipients were sequenced from samples collected on day 63 after the first injection. Between 29 July and 7 August 2020, Cohort 1b enrolled around 24 adults aged 18-55 years at one site in Boston, USA. As a vaccine, Ad26.COV2.S was a replication-incompetent adenovirus type 26 vector that expressed a prefusion-stabilized SARS-CoV-2 spike protein derived from the original Wuhan strain. General study outcomes and caveats: According to the authors, total T cell responses may have been underestimated by the TCR breadth and depth analyses. Higher spike-specific TCR breadth was observed in Ad26.COV2.S recipients than in placebo recipients (P = 0.0014). The study was not powered for comparison of responses between vaccine doses or regimens. Non-spike TCR breadth was comparable between vaccine and placebo recipients, consistent with the vaccine containing only spike. After vaccination, substantial breadth of spike-specific CD8+ and CD4+ T cell responses was reported.

The sample here was peripheral blood, taken in a trial of Ad26.COV2.S vaccine versus placebo. The sequence derives from a person aged 18-65 years who received the Ad26.COV2.S COVID-19 vaccine or a placebo.

The CDR3 corresponds to CAWNIGGGNYGYTF. DNA sequence: TGTGCCTGGAACATTGGGGGCGGAAACTATGGCTACACCTTC. The rearrangement combines TRBV30 with TRBJ1-2; TRBD1 is possibly the D segment (6 matching bases). Cut back by 4 bases and 2 bases, the V and J ends lie 14 bases apart. The germline V gene (reference sequence) yields GTSNPN for CDR1 and SVGIG for CDR2. Inclusive of the bounding cysteine and phenylalanine, the CDR3 is 14 residues long. Only the CDR3 DNA is retained, 42 bases long and in frame from the first base.